Shown below are 12 T cell receptor beta chains from a single sample sequenced in a study of T cells after yellow fever vaccination. TCRdb ran MiXCR on the 5' RACE reads and lists one entry per CDR3 protein. The sample yields about 550,000 distinct CDR3 sequences, around 21% seen once. Sample: PBMCs, taken 15 days after the yellow fever booster vaccination. These receptor sequences come from a man aged 25 to 40 who received the YFV17D yellow fever vaccine.

This clonotype was detected a few times. The chain joins TRBV12-3 or TRBV12-4 to TRBJ2-7; 8 bases are a match to TRBD1. The ends lost 6 bases at V and 4 bases at J; junction bases unmatched: 8. The CDR3 has 14 residues. CDR3 sequence (DNA): TGTGCCAGCAGACCGGGGACAGGACAATACGAGCAGTACTTC. Its translation: CASRPGTGQYEQYF.

In nucleotides, the CDR3 is TGCAGTGCTAGAGATCTTGGGACAGGGATTCTCGAGCAGTACTTC. Amino acids: CSARDLGTGILEQYF. The V call is TRBV20-1, the J call TRBJ2-7; 9 bases are shared with TRBD1. The V segment lost 0 bases and the J segment 6 bases; nucleotides outside the gene matches: 9. The length of the CDR3 is 15 residues. Germline V CDR1 and CDR2: DFQATT, SNEGSKA (reference sequence).

The rearrangement links TRBV6-2 or TRBV6-3 to TRBJ2-5, with D uncertain. V gave up 6 bases and J gave up 5 bases, with 16 bases separating them. This CDR3 spans 14 amino acids. Looked up from germline, CDR1 is MNHEY and CDR2 is SVGEGT. The CDR3 reads CASRPKGGVETQYF. For the CDR3, the DNA is TGTGCCAGCAGGCCCAAAGGTGGGGTCGAGACCCAGTACTTC.

The gene calls are TRBV20-1 and TRBJ2-7, with D unclear. The CDR3 is 14 amino acids. Trimming took off 6 bases at V and 3 bases at J, with 18 bases between the two ends. The germline V gene has CDR1 DFQATT and CDR2 SNEGSKA (reference sequence). The CDR3 nucleotides are TGCAGTGCACACTGGGTAGGACGAAGCTACGAGCAGTACTTC. This translates into CSAHWVGRSYEQYF.

The V and J genes are TRBV29-1 and TRBJ2-2, with 9 bases aligning to TRBD2. CDR1 and CDR2 (germline): SQVTM, ANQGSEA. This CDR3 comprises 15 residues. The V and J ends lost 1 base and 5 bases, in that order; junction bases with no gene match: 5. The CDR3 nucleotides are TGCAGCGTTGAAGTAGCGGGAGTAGGTACCGGGGAGCTGTTTTTT. Residues: CSVEVAGVGTGELFF.

This clonotype has just a few counts. V usage is TRBV24-1 and J usage is TRBJ2-1; 8 bases map to TRBD2. Germline V gene data show CDR1 as KGHDR and CDR2 as SFDVKD. V shed 4 bases, J shed 6 bases, and the junction held 7 bases outside the gene matches. There are 15 residues in the CDR3. The CDR3 bases are TGTGCCACCAGTGACCCAACTAGCGGAGGCAATGAGCAGTTCTTC. Translated, it gives CATSDPTSGGNEQFF.

This clonotype occurred a few times. The rearrangement uses TRBV5-6 and TRBJ2-1; D uncertain. This CDR3 has 14 residues. Deletions cut 1 base from V and 1 base from J, with 6 bases between. CDR1 and CDR2 from the germline V gene are SGHDT and YYEEEE. CDR3 in amino acids: CASSLLESYNEQFF. The CDR3 region has the DNA TGTGCCAGCAGCTTGTTAGAATCCTACAATGAGCAGTTCTTC. Drawing the rest from reference TRBV5-6 and TRBJ2-1, the complete variable domain is DAGVTQSPTHLIKTRGQQVTLRCSPKSGHDTVSWYQQALGQGPQFIFQYYEEEERQRGNFPDRFSGHQFPNYSSELNVNALLLGDSALYLCASSLLESYNEQFFGPGTRLTVL.

The CDR3 loop reads CASSTPGLASHEQYF. As DNA, the CDR3 is TGTGCCAGCAGTACACCGGGACTAGCCTCACACGAGCAGTACTTC. The rearrangement uses TRBV28 and TRBJ2-7, with TRBD2 matching over 9 bases. J lost 5 bases, V lost 5 bases, and 10 bases had no gene match. CDR1 and CDR2 (germline): MDHEN, SYDVKM. The CDR3 covers 15 residues.

The chain employs TRBV20-1 and TRBJ2-3; TRBD1 might be the D (6 bases). The CDR3 is 15 amino acids. The germline V gene encodes CDR1 DFQATT and CDR2 SNEGSKA (reference sequence). Trimming took 6 bases from V and 7 from J, leaving 23 bases between them. The CDR3 nucleotides read TGCAGTGCGCCCAAGGGATCTCTGGGGGCAAATACGCAGTATTTT. It is translated as CSAPKGSLGANTQYF.

V gene TRBV10-2 combines with J gene TRBJ1-3; the D is unclear. The CDR3 totals 15 residues. From germline, CDR1 is WSHSY and CDR2 SAAADI. Trimming took 4 bases from V and 3 from J, leaving 13 bases between them. CDR3 sequence reads: CASSGADLGGNTIYF. DNA of the CDR3: TGCGCCAGCAGTGGGGCTGACCTCGGTGGAAACACCATATATTTT.

The chain employs TRBV30 and TRBJ1-1; D possibly corresponds to TRBD1 (5 bases). Trimming left V 8 bases short and J 3 bases short, with 7 bases between. This CDR3 spans 10 amino acids. In germline, CDR1 is GTSNPN, CDR2 SVGIG (reference sequence). This CDR3 is CAGGDTEAFF. DNA for the CDR3: TGTGCCGGAGGGGACACTGAAGCTTTCTTT. The complete variable domain, with remaining parts taken from reference TRBV30 and TRBJ1-1, reads SQTIHQWPATLVQPVGSPLSLECTVEGTSNPNLYWYRQAAGRGLQLLFYSVGIGQISSEVPQNLSASRPQDRQFILSSKKLLLSDSGFYLCAGGDTEAFFGQGTRLTVV.

There are a few counts of this clonotype. V and J are TRBV7-2 and TRBJ2-7; TRBD1 agrees at 9 bases. Germline V CDR1 and CDR2: SGHTA, FQGNSA. The CDR3 loop spans 16 amino acids. Losses at the gene ends were 5 bases for V and 2 bases for J; bases not matched to a gene: 10. DNA for the CDR3: TGTGCCAGCAGCCACCCACCGGGACAGGGACCCTACGAGCAGTACTTC. Amino acids: CASSHPPGQGPYEQYF.